Here is one T cell receptor (beta chain) with its context. What it binds is not known. The sample belongs to a study of B cell selection in AIRE deficiency. Study-wide results and limits: Of 3,000 to 4,500 shared Treg TCRbeta sequences, 30% to 35% were healthy-only, approximately 9% patient-only. CDR3s were shorter in shared Treg sequences, reflecting few non-templated nucleotide insertions.

Regulatory T cells were sorted as CD4+CD25hiCD127low/negative. The germline CDR1 and CDR2 sequences are MDHEN and SYDVKM. V was cut by 5 bases and J by 8 bases, with 15 bases left in between. This CDR3 region has 13 residues. The data were produced by immunoSEQ multiplex PCR, yet TCRdb's version contains in-frame clones alone and is incomplete. The data contain tens of thousands of clones, approximately 94% of them singletons. The gene calls are TRBV28 and TRBJ1-2; the D is unclear. The specimen sequenced was Tregs sorted from PBMCs. This sequence originates from a human donor with AIRE deficiency. The CDR3 reads CASSRPWGVGYTF. In nucleotides, the CDR3 is TGTGCCAGCAGTCGACCCTGGGGAGTAGGCTACACCTTC.